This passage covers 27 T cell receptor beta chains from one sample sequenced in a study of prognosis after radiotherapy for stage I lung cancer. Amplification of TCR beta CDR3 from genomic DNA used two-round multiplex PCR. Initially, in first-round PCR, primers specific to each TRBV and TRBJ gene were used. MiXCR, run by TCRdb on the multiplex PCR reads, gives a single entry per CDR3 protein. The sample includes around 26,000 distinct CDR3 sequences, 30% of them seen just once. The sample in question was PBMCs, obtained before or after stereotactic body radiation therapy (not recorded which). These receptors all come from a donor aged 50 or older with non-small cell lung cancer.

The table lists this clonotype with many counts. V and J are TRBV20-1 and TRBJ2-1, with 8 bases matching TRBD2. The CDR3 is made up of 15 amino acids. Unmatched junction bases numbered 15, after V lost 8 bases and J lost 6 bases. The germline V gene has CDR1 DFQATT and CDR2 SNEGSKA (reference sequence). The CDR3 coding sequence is TGCAGTCCCCGAGGGGGGGCGGGGGGATCCAATGAGCAGTTCTTC. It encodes CSPRGGAGGSNEQFF.

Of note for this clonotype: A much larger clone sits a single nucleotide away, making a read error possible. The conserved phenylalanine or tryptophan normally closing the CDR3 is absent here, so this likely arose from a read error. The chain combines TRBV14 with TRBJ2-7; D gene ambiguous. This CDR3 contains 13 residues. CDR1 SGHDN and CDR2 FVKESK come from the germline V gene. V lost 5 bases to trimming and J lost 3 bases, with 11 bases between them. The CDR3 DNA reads TGTGCCAGCAGCTTAAAACCCCGCTACGAGCAGTACTCC. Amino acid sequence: CASSLKPRYEQYS.

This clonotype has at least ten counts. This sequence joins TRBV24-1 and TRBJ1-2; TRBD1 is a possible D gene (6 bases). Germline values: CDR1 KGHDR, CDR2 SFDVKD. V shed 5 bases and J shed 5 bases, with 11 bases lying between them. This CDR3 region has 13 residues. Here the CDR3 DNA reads TGTGCCACCAGTGTGGGGGCAGGATATGGCTACACCTTC. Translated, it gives CATSVGAGYGYTF.

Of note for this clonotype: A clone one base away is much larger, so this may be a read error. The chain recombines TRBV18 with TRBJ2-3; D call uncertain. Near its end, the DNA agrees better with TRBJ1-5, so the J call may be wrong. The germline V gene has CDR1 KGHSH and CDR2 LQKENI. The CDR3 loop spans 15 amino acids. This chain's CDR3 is CASSPLSASTDTQHF. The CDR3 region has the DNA TGTGCCAGCTCACCACTCTCCGCAAGCACAGATACGCAGCATTTT.

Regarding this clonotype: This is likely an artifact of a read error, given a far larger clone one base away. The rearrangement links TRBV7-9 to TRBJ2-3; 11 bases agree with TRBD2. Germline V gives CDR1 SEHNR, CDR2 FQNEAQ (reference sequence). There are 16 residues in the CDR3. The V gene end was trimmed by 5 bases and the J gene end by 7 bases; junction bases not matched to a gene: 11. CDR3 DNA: TGTGCCAGCAGCCTGCTCGGTAGCGGGGGGGCACATACGCAGTATTTT. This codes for CASSLLGSGGAHTQYF.

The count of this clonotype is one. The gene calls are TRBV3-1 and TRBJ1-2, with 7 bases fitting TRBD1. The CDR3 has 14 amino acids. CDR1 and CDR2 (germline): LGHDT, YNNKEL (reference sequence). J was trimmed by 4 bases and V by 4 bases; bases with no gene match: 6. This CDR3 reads CASSPRQGSYGYTF. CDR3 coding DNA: TGTGCCAGCAGCCCAAGACAGGGATCCTATGGCTACACCTTC.

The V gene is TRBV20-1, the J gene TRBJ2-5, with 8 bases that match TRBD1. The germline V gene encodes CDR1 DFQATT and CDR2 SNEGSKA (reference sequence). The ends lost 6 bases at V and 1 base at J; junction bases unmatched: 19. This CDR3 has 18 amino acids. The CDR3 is CSASNRGATTLPQETQYF. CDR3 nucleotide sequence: TGCAGTGCCTCTAACAGGGGGGCGACAACCCTGCCCCAAGAGACCCAGTACTTC.

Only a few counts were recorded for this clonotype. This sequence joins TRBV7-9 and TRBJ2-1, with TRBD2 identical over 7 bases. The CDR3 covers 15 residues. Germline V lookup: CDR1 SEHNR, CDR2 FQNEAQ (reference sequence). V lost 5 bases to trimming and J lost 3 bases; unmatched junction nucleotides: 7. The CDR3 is CASSVGVAGYNEQFF. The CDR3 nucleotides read TGTGCCAGCAGCGTCGGAGTAGCGGGCTACAATGAGCAGTTCTTC.

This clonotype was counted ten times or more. The CDR3 is CAWSNRGAMTDTQYF. The CDR3 DNA reads as TGTGCCTGGAGTAATCGAGGGGCTATGACAGATACGCAGTATTTT. The genes are TRBV30 and TRBJ2-3; D may be TRBD1 or TRBD2 (5 bases each). Germline assignment: CDR1 GTSNPN and CDR2 SVGIG (reference sequence). The CDR3 extends over 15 amino acids. Trimming left V 2 bases short and J 3 bases short, with 15 bases between.

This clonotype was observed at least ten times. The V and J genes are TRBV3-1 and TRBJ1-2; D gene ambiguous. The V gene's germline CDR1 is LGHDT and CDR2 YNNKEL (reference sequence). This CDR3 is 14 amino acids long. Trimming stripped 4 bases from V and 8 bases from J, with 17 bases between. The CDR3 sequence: CASSPYIGVGGYTF. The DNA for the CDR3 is TGTGCCAGCAGCCCCTACATTGGGGTGGGCGGCTACACCTTC.

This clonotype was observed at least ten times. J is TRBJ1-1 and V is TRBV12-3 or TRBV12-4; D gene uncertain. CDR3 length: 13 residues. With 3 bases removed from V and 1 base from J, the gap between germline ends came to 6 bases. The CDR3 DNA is TGTGCCAGCAGTTTTCAGAGGAACACTGAAGCTTTCTTT. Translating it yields CASSFQRNTEAFF.

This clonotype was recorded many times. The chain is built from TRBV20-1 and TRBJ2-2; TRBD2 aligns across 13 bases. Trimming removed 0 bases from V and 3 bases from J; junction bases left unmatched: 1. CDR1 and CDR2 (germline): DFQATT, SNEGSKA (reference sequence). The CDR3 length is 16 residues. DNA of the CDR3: TGCAGTGCTAGAGACGGACTAGCGGGGGACACCGGGGAGCTGTTTTTT. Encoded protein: CSARDGLAGDTGELFF.

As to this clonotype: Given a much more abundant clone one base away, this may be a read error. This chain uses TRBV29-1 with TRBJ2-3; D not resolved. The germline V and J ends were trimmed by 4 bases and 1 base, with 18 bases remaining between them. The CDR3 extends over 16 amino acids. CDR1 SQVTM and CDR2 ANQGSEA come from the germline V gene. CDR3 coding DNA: TGCAGCGTTGCAATATTGCAGATTTGGCGCACAGATACGCAGTATTTT. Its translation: CSVAILQIWRTDTQYF.

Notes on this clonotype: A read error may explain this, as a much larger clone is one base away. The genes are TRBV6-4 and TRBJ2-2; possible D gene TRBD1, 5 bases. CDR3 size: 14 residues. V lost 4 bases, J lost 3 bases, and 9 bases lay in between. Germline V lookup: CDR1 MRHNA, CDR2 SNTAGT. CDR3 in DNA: TGTGCCAGCAGTGTGGGGCCCGACACCGGGGAGCTGTTTTTT. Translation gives CASSVGPDTGELFF.

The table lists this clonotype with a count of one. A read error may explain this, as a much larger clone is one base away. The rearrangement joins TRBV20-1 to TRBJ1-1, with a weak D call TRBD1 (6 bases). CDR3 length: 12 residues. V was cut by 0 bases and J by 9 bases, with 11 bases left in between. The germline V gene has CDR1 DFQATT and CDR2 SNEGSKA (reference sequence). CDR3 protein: CSAREGAAKAFF. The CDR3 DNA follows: TGCAGTGCTAGAGAGGGGGCGGCTAAAGCTTTCTTT.

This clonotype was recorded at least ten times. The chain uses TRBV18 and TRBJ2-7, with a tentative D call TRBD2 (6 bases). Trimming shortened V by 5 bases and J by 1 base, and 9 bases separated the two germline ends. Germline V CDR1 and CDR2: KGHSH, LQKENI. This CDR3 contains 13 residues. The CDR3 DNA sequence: TGTGCCAGCTCAAGGGAGGTTTCCTACGAGCAGTACTTC. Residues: CASSREVSYEQYF.

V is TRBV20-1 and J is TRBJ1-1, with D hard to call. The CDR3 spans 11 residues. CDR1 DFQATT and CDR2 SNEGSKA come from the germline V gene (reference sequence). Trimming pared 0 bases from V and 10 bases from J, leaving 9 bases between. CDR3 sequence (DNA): TGCAGTGCTAGAGATAACATGAGAGCTTTCTTT. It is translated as CSARDNMRAFF.

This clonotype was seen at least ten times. The CDR3 loop is CASSRSFGTDTQYF. The CDR3 nucleotides read TGTGCCAGCAGTCGATCCTTCGGCACAGATACGCAGTATTTT. The chain is built from TRBV6-1 and TRBJ2-3; the D is unclear. The V gene's germline CDR1 is MNHNS and CDR2 SASEGT. Trimming pared 5 bases from V and 1 base from J, leaving 10 bases between. The CDR3 loop spans 14 amino acids.

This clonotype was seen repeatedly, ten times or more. CDR3 protein: CASGPSSYEQYF. The DNA for the CDR3 is TGTGCCTCTGGGCCGAGCTCCTACGAGCAGTACTTC. The rearrangement links TRBV19 to TRBJ2-7; D is unresolved. The CDR3 loop spans 12 amino acids. Germline V lookup: CDR1 LNHDA, CDR2 SQIVND (reference sequence). V was shortened by 11 bases and J by 0 bases, with 11 bases between the two germline ends.

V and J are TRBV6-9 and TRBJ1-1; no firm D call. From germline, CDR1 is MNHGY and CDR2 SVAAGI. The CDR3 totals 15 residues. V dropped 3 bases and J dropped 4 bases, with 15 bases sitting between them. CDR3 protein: CASSYTVEGGTEAFF. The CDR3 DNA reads TGTGCCAGCAGTTACACCGTGGAGGGTGGCACTGAAGCTTTCTTT.

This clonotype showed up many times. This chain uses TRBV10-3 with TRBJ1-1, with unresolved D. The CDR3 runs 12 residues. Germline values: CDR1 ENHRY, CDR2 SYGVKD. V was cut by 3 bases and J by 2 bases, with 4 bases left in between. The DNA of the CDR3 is TGTGCCATCAGTGAAAGAAACACTGAAGCTTTCTTT. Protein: CAISERNTEAFF.

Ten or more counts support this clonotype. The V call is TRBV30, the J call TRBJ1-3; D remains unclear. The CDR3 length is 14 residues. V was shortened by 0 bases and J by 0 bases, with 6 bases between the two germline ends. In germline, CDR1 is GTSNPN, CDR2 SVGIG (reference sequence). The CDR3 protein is CAWSVKSSGNTIYF. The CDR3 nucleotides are TGTGCCTGGAGTGTAAAATCCTCTGGAAACACCATATATTTT. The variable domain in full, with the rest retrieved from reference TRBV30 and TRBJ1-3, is SQTIHQWPATLVQPVGSPLSLECTVEGTSNPNLYWYRQAAGRGLQLLFYSVGIGQISSEVPQNLSASRPQDRQFILSSKKLLLSDSGFYLCAWSVKSSGNTIYFGEGSWLTVV.

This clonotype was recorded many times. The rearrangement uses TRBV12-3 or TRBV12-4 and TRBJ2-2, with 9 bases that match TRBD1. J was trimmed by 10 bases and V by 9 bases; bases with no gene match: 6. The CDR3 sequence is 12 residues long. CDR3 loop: CASKDRGEELFF. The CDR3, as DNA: TGTGCCAGTAAGGACAGGGGTGAGGAGCTGTTTTTT.

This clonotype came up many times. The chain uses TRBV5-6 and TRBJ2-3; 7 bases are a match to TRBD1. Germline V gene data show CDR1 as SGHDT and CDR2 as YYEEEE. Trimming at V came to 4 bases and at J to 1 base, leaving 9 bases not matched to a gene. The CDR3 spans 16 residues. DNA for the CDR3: TGTGCCAGCAGCCCGGCTACCGGACAGGGCACAGATACGCAGTATTTT. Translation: CASSPATGQGTDTQYF. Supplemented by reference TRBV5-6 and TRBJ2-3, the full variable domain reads DAGVTQSPTHLIKTRGQQVTLRCSPKSGHDTVSWYQQALGQGPQFIFQYYEEEERQRGNFPDRFSGHQFPNYSSELNVNALLLGDSALYLCASSPATGQGTDTQYFGPGTRLTVL.

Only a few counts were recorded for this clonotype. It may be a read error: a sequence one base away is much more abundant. DNA of the CDR3: TGTGCCAGCAGCATACACGGGGGTCACTCCTACAATGAGCAGTTCTTC. This gives the protein CASSIHGGHSYNEQFF. The genes are TRBV11-2 and TRBJ2-1, with D possibly matching TRBD2 (6 bases). V lost 5 bases, J lost 0 bases, and 14 bases lay in between. The CDR3 runs 16 residues. Germline assignment: CDR1 SGHAT and CDR2 FQNNGV. Full variable domain (outside the CDR3, taken from reference TRBV11-2 and TRBJ2-1): EAGVAQSPRYKIIEKRQSVAFWCNPISGHATLYWYQQILGQGPKLLIQFQNNGVVDDSQLPKDRFSAERLKGVDSTLKIQPAKLEDSAVYLCASSIHGGHSYNEQFFGPGTRLTVL.

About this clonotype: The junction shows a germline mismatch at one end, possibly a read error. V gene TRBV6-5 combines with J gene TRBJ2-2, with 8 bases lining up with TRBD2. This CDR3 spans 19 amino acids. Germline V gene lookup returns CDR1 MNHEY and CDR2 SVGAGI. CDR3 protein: CASSSRDKRTSLNTGELFF. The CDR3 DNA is TGTGCCAGCAGTTCCAGGGACAAGCGGACTAGCCTGAACACCGGGGAGCTATTTTTT.

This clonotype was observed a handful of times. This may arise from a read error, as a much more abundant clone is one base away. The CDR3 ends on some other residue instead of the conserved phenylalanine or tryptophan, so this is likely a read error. The CDR3 sequence is CASSPDKSYGYTL. In DNA form, the CDR3 reads TGTGCCAGCTCACCAGACAAGAGCTATGGCTACACCCTC. The gene calls are TRBV18 and TRBJ1-2, with unresolved D. Between the trimmed V and J ends, which lost 2 bases and 4 bases, there was a span of 8 bases. This CDR3 is 13 amino acids long. The germline V gene encodes CDR1 KGHSH and CDR2 LQKENI.